A single sample gave rise to the 21 T cell receptor beta chains below, sequenced in a study of CD8+ T cells in alopecia areata. Documented treatment: oral pan-JAK inhibitor, 5-10 mg twice daily. After isolation, RNA underwent reverse transcription to generate cDNA as the sequencing template. Sequencing was performed with immunoSEQ multiplex PCR; in TCRdb, only in-frame clones are kept and a portion is missing. The data show over 250,000 clones, 60% seen once. The sequenced sample was CD4+ T cells sorted from blood, obtained around week 52, from a patient treated with tofacitinib. These receptors all come from a human donor with alopecia areata.

This clone was recorded only once. The chain has TRBV30 and TRBJ2-1; tentative D call: TRBD2 (5 bases). The CDR3 is made up of 12 amino acids. V gave up 6 bases and J gave up 12 bases, with 18 bases separating them. The germline V gene encodes CDR1 GTSNPN and CDR2 SVGIG (reference sequence). Here the CDR3 DNA reads TGTGCCTGTACCCGAGGTAGCGTGGTGCAGTTCTTC. It specifies CACTRGSVVQFF.

This clone was seen more than once but under ten times. V usage is TRBV27 and J usage is TRBJ1-6; maybe TRBD1 (5 bases). The CDR3 has 16 residues. With 4 bases removed from V and 4 bases from J, the gap between germline ends came to 14 bases. CDR1 is MNHEY, CDR2 SMNVEV, per germline (reference sequence). CDR3 sequence reads: CASSSRLGPYNSPLHF. The CDR3, as DNA: TGTGCCAGCAGTTCCCGACTGGGACCGTATAATTCACCCCTCCACTTT.

J is TRBJ1-2 and V is TRBV25-1; 9 bases are a match to TRBD1. The length of the CDR3 is 13 residues. The ends lost 6 bases at V and 7 bases at J; junction bases unmatched: 6. Germline values: CDR1 MGHDK, CDR2 SYGVNS. The CDR3 reads CASSQQGAVGYTF. The CDR3 DNA reads as TGTGCCAGCAGCCAACAGGGGGCGGTTGGCTACACCTTC.

V and J are TRBV7-9 and TRBJ1-5; no clear D gene. Germline CDR1 is SEHNR and CDR2 is FQNEAQ (reference sequence). The V end lost 7 bases, the J end lost 3 bases, and 7 bases lay between the germline ends. CDR3 size: 12 residues. The CDR3 loop reads CASTLDNQPQHF. The DNA for the CDR3 is TGTGCCAGCACCCTAGACAATCAGCCCCAGCATTTT.

This clone was recorded a few times. The chain links TRBV19 to TRBJ1-2; 8 bases fit TRBD1. V gave up 8 bases and J gave up 7 bases; unmatched junction bases: 9. This CDR3 contains 13 residues. Germline-derived CDR1 and CDR2 are LNHDA and SQIVND (reference sequence). In nucleotides, the CDR3 is TGTGCCAGTTCGACAGGGGCCTGGTCTGGCTACACCTTC. Amino acid sequence: CASSTGAWSGYTF.

This clone has a handful of counts. CDR3: CASSLQQGAFTEAFF. The DNA for the CDR3 is TGTGCCAGCAGCTTACAACAGGGGGCATTTACTGAAGCTTTCTTT. The chain is built from TRBV11-2 and TRBJ1-1, with 9 bases aligning to TRBD1. Trimming took 2 bases from V and 5 from J; bases not matched to a gene: 6. Germline assignment: CDR1 SGHAT and CDR2 FQNNGV. The CDR3 runs 15 residues.

This clone showed up just a few times. The rearrangement uses TRBV30 and TRBJ1-1; no firm D call. The CDR3 extends over 13 amino acids. CDR1 is GTSNPN and CDR2 is SVGIG in the germline V gene (reference sequence). V shed 1 base and J shed 2 bases, with 8 bases lying between them. The CDR3 region is CAWSASLNTEAFF. The DNA for the CDR3 is TGTGCCTGGAGTGCAAGCCTCAACACTGAAGCTTTCTTT.

The rearrangement links TRBV5-1 to TRBJ1-1; tentatively, D is TRBD1 (5 bases). Trimming pared 3 bases from V and 7 bases from J, leaving 7 bases between. Germline CDR1 is SGHRS and CDR2 is YFSETQ. The CDR3 spans 11 residues. The CDR3 nucleotides are TGCGCCAGCAGCTATGGGGGTGAAGCTTTCTTT. Amino acid sequence: CASSYGGEAFF.

The chain combines TRBV4-2 with TRBJ2-1; possible D gene TRBD2, 5 bases. Trimming pared 1 base from V and 6 bases from J, leaving 16 bases between. The CDR3 extends over 16 amino acids. From germline, CDR1 is LGHNA and CDR2 YNFKEQ. The CDR3 region is CASSQVASGAGNEQFF. CDR3 sequence (DNA): TGTGCCAGCAGCCAAGTGGCAAGCGGTGCCGGCAATGAGCAGTTCTTC.

The chain uses TRBV5-1 and TRBJ1-1; D is possibly TRBD1 (5 bases). Per germline, CDR1 SGHRS and CDR2 YFSETQ. This CDR3 region has 12 residues. V gave up 4 bases and J gave up 6 bases, with 10 bases separating them. CDR3 residues: CASSRTTAEAFF. CDR3 bases: TGCGCCAGCAGCCGGACAACAGCTGAAGCTTTCTTT.

The chain couples TRBV5-6 to TRBJ1-2; 7 nucleotides match TRBD1. After removal of 2 bases from V and 2 bases from J, the junction contained 9 bases not matched to a gene. Germline V lookup: CDR1 SGHDT, CDR2 YYEEEE. The CDR3 loop spans 16 amino acids. CDR3 DNA sequence: TGTGCCAGCAGCTTCGAAATGGGACAGCAAAACTATGGCTACACCTTC. It translates to CASSFEMGQQNYGYTF.

The chain uses TRBV29-1 and TRBJ2-7; D possibly corresponds to TRBD2 (6 bases). Between the trimmed V and J ends, which lost 5 bases and 0 bases, there was a span of 11 bases. The CDR3 runs 13 residues. The V gene's germline CDR1 is SQVTM and CDR2 ANQGSEA. CDR3: CSVRSGSSYEQYF. The CDR3 DNA sequence: TGCAGCGTTCGTAGCGGAAGCTCCTACGAGCAGTACTTC.

Details on this clone: Other DNA sequences of this sample code for an identical CDR3. This chain links TRBV6-5 with TRBJ2-5; 8 bases align to TRBD1. CDR1 MNHEY and CDR2 SVGAGI come from the germline V gene. V lost 5 bases, J lost 2 bases, and 4 bases stayed unmatched. This CDR3 spans 14 amino acids. The CDR3 region has the DNA TGTGCCAGCAGTCAACAGGGGGGACAAGAGACCCAGTACTTC. This encodes CASSQQGGQETQYF.

This clone turned up a few times. This rearrangement joins TRBV29-1 to TRBJ2-3; the D gene is possibly TRBD2 (6 bases). V lost 1 base to trimming and J lost 5 bases, with 10 bases between them. The CDR3 sequence is 13 residues long. Germline CDR1 reads SQVTM; CDR2 reads ANQGSEA. CDR3 DNA sequence: TGCAGCGTTGAAGGCAGGGAGGTAGATACGCAGTATTTT. This encodes CSVEGREVDTQYF.

The chain employs TRBV5-1 and TRBJ1-1; 7 bases agree with TRBD1. Per germline, CDR1 SGHRS and CDR2 YFSETQ. There are 14 residues in the CDR3. With V trimmed by 4 bases and J by 6 bases, 9 bases remained unmatched. The DNA for the CDR3 is TGCGCCAGCAGCCCACCTACAGGGGTCCCTGAAGCTTTCTTT. Protein: CASSPPTGVPEAFF.

The chain joins TRBV7-8 to TRBJ2-6; D remains ambiguous. The CDR3 spans 15 residues. The V and J ends lost 0 bases and 0 bases respectively, with 3 bases between them. Germline CDR1 SGHVS, CDR2 FQNEAQ. CDR3 DNA: TGTGCCAGCAGCTTAGCTCTCTCTGGGGCCAACGTCCTGACTTTC. Protein: CASSLALSGANVLTF.

The V gene is TRBV5-4, the J gene TRBJ1-2; D not resolved. The CDR3 consists of 15 residues. V lost 4 bases and J lost 2, with 15 bases in between. CDR1 is SGHNT, CDR2 YYREEE, per germline (reference sequence). Here the CDR3 reads CASSLGIGVNYGYTF. CDR3 nucleotides: TGTGCCAGCAGCCTGGGAATCGGGGTGAACTATGGCTACACCTTC.

This clone was picked up a small number of times. Within the sample, other DNA sequences also encode this same CDR3. This chain uses TRBV29-1 with TRBJ2-3; D call uncertain. The CDR3 consists of 10 residues. Between the trimmed V and J ends, which lost 4 bases and 4 bases, there was a span of 3 bases. Germline V gene lookup returns CDR1 SQVTM and CDR2 ANQGSEA. This chain's CDR3 is CSVGSDTQYF. CDR3 coding DNA: TGCAGCGTTGGGTCAGATACGCAGTATTTT.

This clone was seen a handful of times. V gene TRBV5-4 combines with J gene TRBJ1-2; 8 nucleotides align to TRBD1. V lost 4 bases to trimming and J lost 4 bases; unmatched junction nucleotides: 9. This CDR3 is built from 15 residues. Germline V gene sequence: CDR1 SGHNT, CDR2 YYREEE (reference sequence). CDR3 amino acids: CASSKTTGVGYGYTF. CDR3 bases: TGTGCCAGCAGCAAAACGACAGGGGTTGGCTATGGCTACACCTTC.

The gene calls are TRBV29-1 and TRBJ2-5; D gene uncertain. TRBJ2-7 matches the DNA end more closely, so the J call is doubtful. This CDR3 comprises 11 residues. Germline values: CDR1 SQVTM, CDR2 ANQGSEA. The CDR3 protein is CSVEQTYEQYF. The CDR3 DNA is TGCAGCGTTGAGCAGACCTACGAGCAGTACTTC.

This chain connects TRBV30 to TRBJ2-1; D ambiguous. This CDR3 is 13 amino acids long. The germline gives CDR1 GTSNPN, CDR2 SVGIG (reference sequence). Trimming removed 5 bases from V and 5 bases from J, with 13 bases in between. The CDR3 loop reads CAWDRTTNNEQFF. CDR3 sequence (DNA): TGTGCCTGGGACCGGACCACTAACAATGAGCAGTTCTTC.